In its sample, the clone carrying this T cell receptor (beta chain) was seen a few times. Attached unique molecular identifiers marked individual cDNA molecules. TCRdb reprocessed the 5' RACE reads with MiXCR, giving one entry per CDR3 protein. The sample lists approximately 44,000 distinct CDR3 sequences; 12% were seen once. These data come from a study of early T cells in non-severe SARS-CoV-2 infection. In the study overall: With bulk RNA from unsorted whole blood as input, sequencing yielded unpaired chains.

CDR3 length: 11 amino acids. Trimming removed 4 bases from V and 6 bases from J, with 5 bases in between. Per germline, CDR1 MNHEY and CDR2 SVGEGT. The chain carries TRBV6-2 or TRBV6-3 and TRBJ2-3; the D is unclear. The material sequenced was whole blood. This TCR was recovered from an adult who was a healthcare worker with PCR-confirmed SARS-CoV-2 infection or an uninfected control (not recorded which). For the CDR3, the DNA is TGTGCCAGCAGTTTCGCGGATACGCAGTATTTT. Residues: CASSFADTQYF.